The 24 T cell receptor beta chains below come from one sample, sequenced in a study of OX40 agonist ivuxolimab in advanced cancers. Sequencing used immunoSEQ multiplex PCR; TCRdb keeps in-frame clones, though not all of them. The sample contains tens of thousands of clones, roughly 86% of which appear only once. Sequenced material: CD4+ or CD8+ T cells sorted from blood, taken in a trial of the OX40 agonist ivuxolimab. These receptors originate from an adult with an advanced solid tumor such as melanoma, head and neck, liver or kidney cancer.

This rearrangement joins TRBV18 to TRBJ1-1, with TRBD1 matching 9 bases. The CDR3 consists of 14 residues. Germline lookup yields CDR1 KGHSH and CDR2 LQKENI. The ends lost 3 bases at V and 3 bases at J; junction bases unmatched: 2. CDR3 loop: CASSPTGGDTEAFF. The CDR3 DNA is TGTGCCAGCTCACCGACAGGGGGGGACACTGAAGCTTTCTTT.

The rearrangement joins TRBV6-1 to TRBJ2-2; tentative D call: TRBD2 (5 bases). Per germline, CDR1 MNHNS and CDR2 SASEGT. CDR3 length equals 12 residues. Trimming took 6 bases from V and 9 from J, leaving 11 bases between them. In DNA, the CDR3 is TGTGCCAGCAGGGACTGGGTCCGGGAGCTGTTTTTT. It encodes CASRDWVRELFF.

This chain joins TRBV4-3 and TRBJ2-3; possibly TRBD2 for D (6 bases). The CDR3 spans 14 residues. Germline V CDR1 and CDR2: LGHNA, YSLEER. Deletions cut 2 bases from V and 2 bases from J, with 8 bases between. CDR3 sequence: CASSQLAHTDTQYF. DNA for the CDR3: TGCGCCAGCAGCCAACTAGCGCACACAGATACGCAGTATTTT.

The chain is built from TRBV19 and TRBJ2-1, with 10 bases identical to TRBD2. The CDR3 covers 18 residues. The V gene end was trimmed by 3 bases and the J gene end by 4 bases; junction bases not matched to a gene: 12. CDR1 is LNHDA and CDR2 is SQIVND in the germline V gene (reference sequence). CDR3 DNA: TGTGCCAGTAGTATCCGGCTAGCGGGAGCCCTACTATACAATGAGCAGTTCTTC. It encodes CASSIRLAGALLYNEQFF.

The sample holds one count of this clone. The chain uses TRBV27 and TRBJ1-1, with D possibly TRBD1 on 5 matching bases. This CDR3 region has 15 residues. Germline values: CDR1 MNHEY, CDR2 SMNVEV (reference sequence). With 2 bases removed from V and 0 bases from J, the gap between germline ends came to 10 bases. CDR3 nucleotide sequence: TGTGCCAGCAGTTTAGCGACAGACATGAACACTGAAGCTTTCTTT. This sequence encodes CASSLATDMNTEAFF.

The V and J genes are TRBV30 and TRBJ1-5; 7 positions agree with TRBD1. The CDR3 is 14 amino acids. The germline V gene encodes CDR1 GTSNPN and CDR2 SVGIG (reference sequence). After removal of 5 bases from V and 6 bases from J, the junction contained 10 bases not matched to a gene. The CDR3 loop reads CAWDHSTGSQPQHF. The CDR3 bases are TGTGCCTGGGACCACTCGACAGGGAGTCAGCCCCAGCATTTT.

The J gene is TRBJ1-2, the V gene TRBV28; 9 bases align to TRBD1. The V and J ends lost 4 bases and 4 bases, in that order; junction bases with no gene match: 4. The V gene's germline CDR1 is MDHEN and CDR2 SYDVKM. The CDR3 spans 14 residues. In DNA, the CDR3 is TGTGCCAGCAGTTCACAGGGGGCCCTCTATGGCTACACCTTC. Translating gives CASSSQGALYGYTF.

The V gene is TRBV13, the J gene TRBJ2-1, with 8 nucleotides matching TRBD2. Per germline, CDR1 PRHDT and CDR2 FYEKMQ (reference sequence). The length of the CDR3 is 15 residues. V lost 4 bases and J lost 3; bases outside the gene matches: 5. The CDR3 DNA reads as TGTGCCAGCAGCTCGACGGGAGGGTACTACAATGAGCAGTTCTTC. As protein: CASSSTGGYYNEQFF.

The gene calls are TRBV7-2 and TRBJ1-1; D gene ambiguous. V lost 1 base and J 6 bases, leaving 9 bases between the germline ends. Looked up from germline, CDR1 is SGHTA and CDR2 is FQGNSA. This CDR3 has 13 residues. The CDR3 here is CASSLVGHAEAFF. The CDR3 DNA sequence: TGTGCCAGCAGCTTAGTGGGCCACGCTGAAGCTTTCTTT.

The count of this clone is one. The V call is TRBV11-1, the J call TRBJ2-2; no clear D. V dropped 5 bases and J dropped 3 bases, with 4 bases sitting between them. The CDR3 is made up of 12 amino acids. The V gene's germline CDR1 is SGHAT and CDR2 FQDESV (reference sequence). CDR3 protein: CASSQDTGELFF. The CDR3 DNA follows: TGTGCCAGCAGCCAAGACACCGGGGAGCTGTTTTTT.

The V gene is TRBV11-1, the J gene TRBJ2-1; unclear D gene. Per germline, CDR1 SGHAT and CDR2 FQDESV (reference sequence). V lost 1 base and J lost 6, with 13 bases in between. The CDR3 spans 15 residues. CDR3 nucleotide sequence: TGTGCCAGCAGCTTAGAATTTGCTATCACCAATGAGCAGTTCTTC. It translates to CASSLEFAITNEQFF.

In DNA, the CDR3 is TGTGCCAGCAGCTTATATGTCGGGAGGGCAGAGACCCAGTACTTC. Encoded protein: CASSLYVGRAETQYF. The rearrangement joins TRBV7-3 to TRBJ2-5; 8 bases fit TRBD2. The CDR3 runs to 15 residues. Per the germline V gene, CDR1 is SGHTA and CDR2 is FQGTGA. The J segment lost 4 bases and the V segment lost 2 bases, leaving 6 bases of the junction unmatched.

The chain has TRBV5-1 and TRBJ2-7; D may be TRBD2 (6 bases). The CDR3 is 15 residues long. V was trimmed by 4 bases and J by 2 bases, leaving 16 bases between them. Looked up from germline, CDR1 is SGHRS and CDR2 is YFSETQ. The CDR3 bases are TGCGCCAGCAGCACCAACAGGTGGGGGGCCTACGAGCAGTACTTC. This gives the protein CASSTNRWGAYEQYF.

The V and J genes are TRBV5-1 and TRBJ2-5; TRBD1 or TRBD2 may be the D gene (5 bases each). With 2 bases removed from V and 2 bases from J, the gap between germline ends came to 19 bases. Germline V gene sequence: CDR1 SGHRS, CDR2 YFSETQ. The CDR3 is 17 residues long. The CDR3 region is CASSFGATGSSQETQYF. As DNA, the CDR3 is TGCGCCAGCAGCTTTGGGGCCACTGGGAGTTCTCAAGAGACCCAGTACTTC.

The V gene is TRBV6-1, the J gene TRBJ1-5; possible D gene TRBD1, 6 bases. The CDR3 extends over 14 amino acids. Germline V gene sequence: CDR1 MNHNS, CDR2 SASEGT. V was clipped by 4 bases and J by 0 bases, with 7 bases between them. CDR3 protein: CASSGRGSNQPQHF. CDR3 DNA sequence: TGTGCCAGCAGTGGCAGGGGTAGCAATCAGCCCCAGCATTTT.

The CDR3 region is CASSLTGPFGLFF. The DNA for the CDR3 is TGTGCCAGCAGTCTGACCGGGCCCTTCGGGCTGTTTTTT. The chain links TRBV27 to TRBJ2-2, with D hard to call. Germline values: CDR1 MNHEY, CDR2 SMNVEV (reference sequence). This CDR3 is built from 13 residues. The V gene lost 5 bases and the J gene lost 13 bases, with 17 bases spanning the gap.

In DNA, the CDR3 is TGCGCCAGCAGCTTTTACAGGGTTAATGAGCAGTTCTTC. Its translation: CASSFYRVNEQFF. The rearrangement joins TRBV5-1 to TRBJ2-1; a possible D gene is TRBD1 (6 bases). CDR1 and CDR2 from the germline V gene are SGHRS and YFSETQ. The CDR3 length is 13 residues. V lost 2 bases to trimming and J lost 7 bases, with 10 bases between them.

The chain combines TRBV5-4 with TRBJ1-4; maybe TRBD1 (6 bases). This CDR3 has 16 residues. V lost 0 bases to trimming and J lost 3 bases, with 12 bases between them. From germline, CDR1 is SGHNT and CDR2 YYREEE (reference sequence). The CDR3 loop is CASSLGGSGANEKLFF. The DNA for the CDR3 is TGTGCCAGCAGCTTGGGGGGGTCAGGGGCTAATGAAAAACTGTTTTTT.

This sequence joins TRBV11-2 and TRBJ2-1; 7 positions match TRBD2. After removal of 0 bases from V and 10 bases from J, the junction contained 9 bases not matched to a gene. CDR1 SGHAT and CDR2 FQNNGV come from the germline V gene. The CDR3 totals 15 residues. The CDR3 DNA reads TGTGCCAGCAGCTTAGATTTTGGGCGGGAGCGCGAGCAGTTCTTC. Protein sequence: CASSLDFGREREQFF.

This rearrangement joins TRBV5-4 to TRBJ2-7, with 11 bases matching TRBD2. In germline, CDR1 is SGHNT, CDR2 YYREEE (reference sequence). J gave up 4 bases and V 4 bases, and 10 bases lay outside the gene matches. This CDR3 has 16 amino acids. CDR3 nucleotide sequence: TGTGCCAGCAGCGTCTTCACTAGCGGGAGTAGGTACGAGCAGTACTTC. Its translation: CASSVFTSGSRYEQYF. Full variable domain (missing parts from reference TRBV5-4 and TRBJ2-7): ETGVTQSPTHLIKTRGQQVTLRCSSQSGHNTVSWYQQALGQGPQFIFQYYREEENGRGNFPPRFSGLQFPNYSSELNVNALELDDSALYLCASSVFTSGSRYEQYFGPGTRLTVT.

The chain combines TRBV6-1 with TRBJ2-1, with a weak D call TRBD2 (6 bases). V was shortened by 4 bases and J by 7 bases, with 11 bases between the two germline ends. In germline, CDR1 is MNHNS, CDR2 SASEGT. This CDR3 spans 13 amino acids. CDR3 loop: CASSVGLKNEQFF. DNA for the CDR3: TGTGCCAGCAGTGTGGGACTTAAGAATGAGCAGTTCTTC.

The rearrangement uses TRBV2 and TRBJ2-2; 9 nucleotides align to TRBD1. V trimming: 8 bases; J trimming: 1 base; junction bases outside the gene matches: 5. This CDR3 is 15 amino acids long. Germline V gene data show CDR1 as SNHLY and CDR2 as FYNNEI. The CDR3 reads CASGQDRGNTGELFF. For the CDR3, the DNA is TGTGCCAGCGGGCAGGACAGGGGGAACACCGGGGAGCTGTTTTTT.

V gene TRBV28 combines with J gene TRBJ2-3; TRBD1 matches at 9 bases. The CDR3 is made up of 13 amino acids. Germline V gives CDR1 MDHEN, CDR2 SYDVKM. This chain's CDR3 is CGSGTGYQDTQYF. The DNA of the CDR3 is TGTGGGTCCGGGACAGGGTATCAAGATACGCAGTATTTT.

The CDR3 DNA sequence: TGTGCCAGCAGCTTAGGGGACACAAATGAAAAACTGTTTTTT. Translated, it gives CASSLGDTNEKLFF. The chain couples TRBV7-9 to TRBJ1-4; the D gene is possibly TRBD1 (6 bases). The germline gives CDR1 SEHNR, CDR2 FQNEAQ (reference sequence). Trimming removed 1 base at V and 5 bases at J, with 8 bases between. CDR3 length equals 14 residues.